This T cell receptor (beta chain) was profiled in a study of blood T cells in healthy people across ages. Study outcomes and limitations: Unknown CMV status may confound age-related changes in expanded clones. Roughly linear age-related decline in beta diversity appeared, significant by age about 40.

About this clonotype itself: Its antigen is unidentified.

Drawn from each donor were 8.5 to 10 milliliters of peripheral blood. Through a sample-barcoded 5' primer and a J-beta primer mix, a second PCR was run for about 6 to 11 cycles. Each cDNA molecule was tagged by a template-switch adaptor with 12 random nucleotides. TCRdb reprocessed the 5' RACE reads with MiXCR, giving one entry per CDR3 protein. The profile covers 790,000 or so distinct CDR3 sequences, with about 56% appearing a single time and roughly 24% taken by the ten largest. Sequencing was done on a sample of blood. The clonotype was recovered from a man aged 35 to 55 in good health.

The CDR3 DNA follows: TGTGCCAGCAGCCTCGTTCGGATCGGACCTAGCACAGATACGCAGTATTTT. This sequence encodes CASSLVRIGPSTDTQYF. The V call is TRBV6-1, the J call TRBJ2-3, with D uncertain. CDR1 is MNHNS and CDR2 is SASEGT in the germline V gene. V dropped 6 bases and J dropped 0 bases, with 19 bases sitting between them. The CDR3 runs to 17 residues.